This TCR beta chain originates from a study of blood T cell repertoires in COVID-19. Study details: The analysed material was cDNA or gDNA that came from T cells, B-cell-depleted T cells, or PBMCs.

Here immunoSEQ multiplex PCR was the method, and the copy in TCRdb shows in-frame clones only, minus some. The sample holds 40,000 or so clones, 80% to 90% seen once. This CDR3 spans 14 amino acids. V trimming: 3 bases; J trimming: 6 bases; junction bases outside the gene matches: 5. Looked up from germline, CDR1 is SEHNR and CDR2 is FQNEAQ (reference sequence). The TCR originated in a middle-aged man with active COVID-19. Sequenced sample: peripheral blood. The chain links TRBV7-9 to TRBJ2-7, with TRBD1 identical over 10 bases. CDR3 nucleotides: TGTGCCAGCAGCTTGACAGGGGGCGCGGCCGAGCAGTACTTC. Amino acids: CASSLTGGAAEQYF.